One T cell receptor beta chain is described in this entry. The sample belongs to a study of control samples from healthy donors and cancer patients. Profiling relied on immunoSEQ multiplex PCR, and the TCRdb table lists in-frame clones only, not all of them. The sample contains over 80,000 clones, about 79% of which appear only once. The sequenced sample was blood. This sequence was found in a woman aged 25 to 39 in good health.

The CDR3 DNA reads as TGTGCCAGTAGACGAGGACCCGCGGGACCCCTAGGGAGGGACACCGGGGAGCTGTTTTTT. Amino acids: CASRRGPAGPLGRDTGELFF. The genes are TRBV19 and TRBJ2-2, with 7 nucleotides matching TRBD2. This CDR3 has 20 residues. Germline V gene data show CDR1 as LNHDA and CDR2 as SQIVND (reference sequence). Trimming took 6 bases from V and 3 from J; bases not matched to a gene: 22.